Below are 21 T cell receptor beta chains sequenced from a single sample in a study of blood T cell repertoires in COVID-19. TCRdb keeps only in-frame clones here, not all; method: immunoSEQ multiplex PCR. This table has roughly 110,000 clones, around nine tenths appearing once. The source material was peripheral blood. The receptors were gathered from a woman in her twenties or thirties with acute or convalescent COVID-19.

Here the CDR3 reads CASSNPLGGGNSYEQYF. The CDR3, as DNA: TGTGCCAGCAGCAACCCTCTAGGGGGTGGAAACTCCTACGAGCAGTACTTC. The V gene is TRBV7-9, the J gene TRBJ2-7; tentatively, D is TRBD1 (6 bases). V lost 5 bases, J lost 0 bases, and 20 bases lay in between. CDR1 and CDR2 from the germline V gene are SEHNR and FQNEAQ (reference sequence). This CDR3 is built from 17 residues.

The V call is TRBV13, the J call TRBJ1-6; a weak D match, TRBD1 (5 bases). The germline V gene encodes CDR1 PRHDT and CDR2 FYEKMQ (reference sequence). V dropped 0 bases and J dropped 7 bases, with 10 bases sitting between them. The CDR3 sequence is 15 residues long. The CDR3 is CASSLGLRVNSPLHF. As DNA, the CDR3 is TGTGCCAGCAGCTTAGGCCTCAGGGTGAATTCACCCCTCCACTTT.

This chain uses TRBV27 with TRBJ2-7; possibly TRBD1 for D (6 bases). V was trimmed by 4 bases and J by 4 bases, leaving 14 bases between them. The CDR3 is made up of 14 amino acids. Germline CDR1 is MNHEY and CDR2 is SMNVEV (reference sequence). Written as DNA, the CDR3 is TGTGCCAGCAGTTCCTACAGGGAGACGTACGAGCAGTACTTC. Protein: CASSSYRETYEQYF.

This rearrangement joins TRBV29-1 to TRBJ2-1; D is unclear. The CDR3 spans 14 residues. The V and J ends lost 8 bases and 2 bases respectively, with 16 bases between them. Germline CDR1 reads SQVTM; CDR2 reads ANQGSEA. CDR3 DNA sequence: TGCAGCACCCACGAAAGCACCCCCTACAATGAGCAGTTCTTC. Its protein is CSTHESTPYNEQFF.

The genes are TRBV2 and TRBJ2-1; 7 bases map to TRBD1. The V gene end was trimmed by 6 bases and the J gene end by 12 bases; junction bases not matched to a gene: 2. The CDR3 loop spans 10 amino acids. Germline values: CDR1 SNHLY, CDR2 FYNNEI. For the CDR3, the DNA is TGTGCCAGCAGCACAGGGGTGCAGTTCTTC. Translation gives CASSTGVQFF.

This chain links TRBV2 with TRBJ2-7; D call uncertain. The CDR3 has 12 amino acids. Trimming removed 7 bases from V and 0 bases from J, with 7 bases in between. Germline values: CDR1 SNHLY, CDR2 FYNNEI. The CDR3 protein is CASKESSYEQYF. In DNA, the CDR3 is TGTGCCAGCAAGGAGAGCTCCTACGAGCAGTACTTC.

The gene calls are TRBV19 and TRBJ1-3; D perhaps matches TRBD1 (6 bases). CDR3 length: 13 amino acids. The V gene lost 10 bases and the J gene lost 2 bases, with 12 bases spanning the gap. Germline CDR1 reads LNHDA; CDR2 reads SQIVND (reference sequence). The CDR3 protein is CATARGPGNTIYF. In nucleotides, the CDR3 is TGTGCCACCGCCAGGGGTCCTGGAAACACCATATATTTT.

The chain is built from TRBV6-2 or TRBV6-3 and TRBJ2-3; 8 nucleotides agree with TRBD2. Trimming at V came to 8 bases and at J to 4 bases, leaving 11 bases not matched to a gene. The CDR3 sequence is 15 residues long. The germline CDR1 and CDR2 sequences are MNHEY and SVGEGT. CDR3 in DNA: TGTGCCAGCCGCCCGAGCGGGGGCCTGTCAGATACGCAGTATTTT. Translated: CASRPSGGLSDTQYF.

Remarks on this clone: One junction end disagrees with the germline gene, perhaps due to a read error. V gene TRBV2 combines with J gene TRBJ1-1; TRBD1 agrees at 8 bases. Germline-derived CDR1 and CDR2 are SNHLY and FYNNEI. The CDR3 covers 15 residues. CDR3 protein: CASTELGQGGTEAFF. CDR3 DNA sequence: TGTGCCAGCACTGAACTCGGACAGGGTGGCACTGAAGCTTTCTTT. Based on the CDR3 plus reference TRBV2 and TRBJ1-1, the full variable domain is EPEVTQTPSHQVTQMGQEVILRCVPISNHLYFYWYRQILGQKVEFLVSFYNNEISEKSEIFDDQFSVERPDGSNFTLKIRSTKLEDSAMYFCASTELGQGGTEAFFGQGTRLTVV.

This clone was counted a single time. The rearrangement uses TRBV3-1 (or the pseudogene TRBV3-2) and TRBJ1-2; 8 bases align to TRBD1. CDR1 LGHDT and CDR2 YNNKEL come from the germline V gene (reference sequence). V dropped 0 bases and J dropped 5; count of bases not matched to a gene: 5. The CDR3 sequence is 15 residues long. The CDR3 loop reads CASSQDRQGAYGYTF. The CDR3 DNA is TGTGCCAGCAGCCAAGATCGGCAGGGGGCGTATGGCTACACCTTC.

The CDR3 DNA reads TGCGCCAGCAGCCGGAGAACAACATCCACAGATACGCAGTATTTT. This codes for CASSRRTTSTDTQYF. The chain employs TRBV10-2 and TRBJ2-3; unclear D gene. This CDR3 has 15 residues. Looked up from germline, CDR1 is WSHSY and CDR2 is SAAADI. V was cut by 6 bases and J by 2 bases, with 15 bases left in between.

The CDR3 DNA reads as TGTGCCAGCAGTGCGAACAGCCAAGAGACCCAGTACTTC. Amino acids: CASSANSQETQYF. This chain links TRBV2 with TRBJ2-5; D not resolved. The CDR3 runs 13 residues. CDR1 and CDR2 from the germline V gene are SNHLY and FYNNEI. V dropped 4 bases and J dropped 1 base, with 7 bases sitting between them.

The chain is built from TRBV14 and TRBJ2-7, with 8 bases identical to TRBD2. CDR1 and CDR2 from the germline V gene are SGHDN and FVKESK. J was trimmed by 4 bases and V by 1 base; bases with no gene match: 6. This CDR3 spans 15 amino acids. The CDR3 DNA sequence: TGTGCCAGCAGCCAAGCAGCGGGGGCCCATTACGAGCAGTACTTC. Encoded protein: CASSQAAGAHYEQYF.

The rearrangement joins TRBV19 to TRBJ1-3, with unresolved D. The CDR3 spans 12 residues. The germline V gene encodes CDR1 LNHDA and CDR2 SQIVND (reference sequence). The V gene lost 4 bases and the J gene lost 8 bases, with 9 bases spanning the gap. CDR3 residues: CASSRMEDTIYF. The CDR3 bases are TGTGCCAGTAGTAGAATGGAGGACACCATATATTTT. The variable domain in full, with the rest retrieved from reference TRBV19 and TRBJ1-3, is DGGITQSPKYLFRKEGQNVTLSCEQNLNHDAMYWYRQDPGQGLRLIYYSQIVNDFQKGDIAEGYSVSREKKESFPLTVTSAQKNPTAFYLCASSRMEDTIYFGEGSWLTVV.

The V gene is TRBV18, the J gene TRBJ2-5; TRBD2 is a possible D gene (5 bases). Trimming shortened V by 3 bases and J by 5 bases, and 13 bases separated the two germline ends. CDR1 and CDR2 (germline): KGHSH, LQKENI. The CDR3 extends over 14 amino acids. The CDR3 protein is CASSPDFTPETQYF. In DNA form, the CDR3 reads TGTGCCAGCTCACCGGACTTCACGCCCGAGACCCAGTACTTC. The full variable domain, its missing parts supplied by reference TRBV18 and TRBJ2-5, is NAGVMQNPRHLVRRRGQEARLRCSPMKGHSHVYWYRQLPEEGLKFMVYLQKENIIDESGMPKERFSAEFPKEGPSILRIQQVVRGDSAAYFCASSPDFTPETQYFGPGTRLLVL.

In its sample, this clone was seen once. CDR3 DNA sequence: TGTGCCAGCAGTTTAATGGCGGCCACTGAAGCTTTCTTT. Translated: CASSLMAATEAFF. V gene TRBV27 combines with J gene TRBJ1-1; the D is unclear. The V end lost 2 bases, the J end lost 4 bases, and 8 bases lay between the germline ends. CDR1 and CDR2 (germline): MNHEY, SMNVEV (reference sequence). The CDR3 is made up of 13 amino acids.

This chain links TRBV13 with TRBJ1-1, with D unclear. Germline CDR1 is PRHDT and CDR2 is FYEKMQ (reference sequence). V shed 0 bases and J shed 8 bases, with 10 bases lying between them. This CDR3 has 13 amino acids. The CDR3 coding sequence is TGTGCCAGCAGCTTAGGAGGTGGACTAGAAGCTTTCTTT. Translated, it gives CASSLGGGLEAFF.

J is TRBJ1-4 and V is TRBV6-5, with a possible D match to TRBD1 (5 bases). Trimming took off 0 bases at V and 0 bases at J, with 8 bases between the two ends. The CDR3 covers 16 residues. CDR1 is MNHEY and CDR2 is SVGAGI in the germline V gene. The CDR3, as DNA: TGTGCCAGCAGTTACTCGTGGACACCAACTAATGAAAAACTGTTTTTT. This encodes CASSYSWTPTNEKLFF.

CDR3 in DNA: TGTGCCAGCAGCCCCGGGACAGGGAGTAAGTTATATGGCTACACCTTC. This sequence encodes CASSPGTGSKLYGYTF. The chain joins TRBV5-6 to TRBJ1-2, with 9 bases aligning to TRBD1. This CDR3 is built from 16 residues. CDR1 is SGHDT and CDR2 is YYEEEE in the germline V gene. The V gene end was trimmed by 4 bases and the J gene end by 5 bases; junction bases not matched to a gene: 12. The complete variable domain, with remaining parts taken from reference TRBV5-6 and TRBJ1-2, reads DAGVTQSPTHLIKTRGQQVTLRCSPKSGHDTVSWYQQALGQGPQFIFQYYEEEERQRGNFPDRFSGHQFPNYSSELNVNALLLGDSALYLCASSPGTGSKLYGYTFGSGTRLTVV.

This clone was detected a few times. The chain uses TRBV10-3 and TRBJ1-2; the match to TRBD1 covers 9 bases. Looked up from germline, CDR1 is ENHRY and CDR2 is SYGVKD. The trim removed 7 bases at V and 3 bases at J, leaving 3 bases unmatched. The CDR3 has 13 amino acids. As DNA, the CDR3 is TGTGCCATCATGCGGGACAGGGACTATGGCTACACCTTC. It translates to CAIMRDRDYGYTF.

The chain employs TRBV9 and TRBJ1-2, with D maybe TRBD1 (5 bases). Germline CDR1 reads SGDLS; CDR2 reads YYNGEE. The germline V and J ends were trimmed by 3 bases and 4 bases, with 13 bases remaining between them. This CDR3 contains 14 residues. CDR3 nucleotides: TGTGCCAGCAGCGCCGATCCGGGGGGCTATGGCTACACCTTC. Translating gives CASSADPGGYGYTF.